A single sample is the source of the 29 T cell receptor beta chains below, sequenced in a study of blood T cells in healthy people across ages (dated by TCRdb to between 2014 and 2017). The library was generated by 5' RACE. TCRdb lists the instrument as Illumina HiSeq 2500. The second PCR ran for about 6 to 12 cycles and used a J-beta primer mix along with a sample-barcoded 5' primer. The raw public reads went through TCRdb reprocessing: fastp at Q25, MiXCR clone calling, in-frame beta chains kept. When rows share a CDR3 protein, they turn into one entry using the most common DNA and genes. The sample includes more than 800,000 distinct CDR3 sequences, with 29% observed a single time. The leading ten clones occupy roughly 17% of the sample. Material for sequencing was blood. The source is a woman older than 75 in good health.

Details on this clonotype: A clone one base away is much larger, so this may be a read error. The CDR3 bases are TGTGCCAGCAGCTCGACGGCCGGGTGTTCACCCCTCCACTTT. This encodes CASSSTAGCSPLHF. The chain recombines TRBV7-2 with TRBJ1-6; no clear D. The CDR3 contains 14 residues. V was cut by 4 bases and J by 9 bases, with 13 bases left in between. Germline CDR1 reads SGHTA; CDR2 reads FQGNSA.

In its sample, this clonotype was seen many times. The chain carries TRBV7-9 and TRBJ2-5, with 10 bases identical to TRBD2. The CDR3 loop spans 14 amino acids. Trimming at V came to 8 bases and at J to 2 bases, leaving 5 bases not matched to a gene. CDR1 is SEHNR, CDR2 FQNEAQ, per germline (reference sequence). DNA of the CDR3: TGTGCCAGCGGACCTAGCGGGGGACAAGAGACCCAGTACTTC. Protein: CASGPSGGQETQYF. Combining the CDR3 with reference TRBV7-9 and TRBJ2-5 gives the whole variable domain DTGVSQNPRHKITKRGQNVTFRCDPISEHNRLYWYRQTLGQGPEFLTYFQNEAQLEKSRLLSDRFSAERPKGSFSTLEIQRTEQGDSAMYLCASGPSGGQETQYFGPGTRLLVL.

This clonotype was counted ten times or more. V and J are TRBV5-4 and TRBJ2-3; 7 bases are a match to TRBD1. Germline CDR1 reads SGHNT; CDR2 reads YYREEE (reference sequence). Trimming removed 5 bases from V and 4 bases from J; junction bases left unmatched: 13. This CDR3 region has 16 residues. The CDR3 bases are TGTGCCAGCAGTTACGACAGGGACCCGACGGCAGATACGCAGTATTTT. Translating it yields CASSYDRDPTADTQYF.

This clonotype was recorded at least ten times. The chain combines TRBV20-1 with TRBJ2-1, with 8 bases aligning to TRBD2. Germline lookup yields CDR1 DFQATT and CDR2 SNEGSKA (reference sequence). The trim removed 5 bases at V and 4 bases at J, leaving 7 bases unmatched. The CDR3 length is 14 residues. The CDR3 is CSAHKRGLYNEQFF. CDR3 in DNA: TGCAGTGCTCACAAGCGGGGGCTGTACAATGAGCAGTTCTTC.

The J gene is TRBJ1-5, the V gene TRBV4-3; 7 nucleotides align to TRBD1. This CDR3 is built from 15 residues. V was clipped by 2 bases and J by 6 bases; unmatched bases: 7. The germline CDR1 and CDR2 sequences are LGHNA and YSLEER. The CDR3 here is CASSQTRDRIQPQHF. CDR3 bases: TGCGCCAGCAGCCAAACGCGGGACAGAATTCAGCCCCAGCATTTT.

There are a few counts of this clonotype. This chain links TRBV6-6 with TRBJ1-4; D unclear. Germline CDR1 and CDR2: MNHNY and SVGAGI (reference sequence). The CDR3 runs to 14 residues. V was pared by 2 bases and J by 3 bases, with 7 bases between. CDR3 residues: CASSYGSSNEKLFF. CDR3 bases: TGTGCCAGCAGTTACGGCAGTTCTAATGAAAAACTGTTTTTT.

This clonotype showed up just a few times. This chain connects TRBV6-1 to TRBJ1-2; 12 positions match TRBD1. CDR3 length equals 15 residues. Looked up from germline, CDR1 is MNHNS and CDR2 is SASEGT. Trimming cost V 5 bases and J 8 bases; bases outside gene matches: 9. Here the CDR3 reads CASSTPGQGAGGYTF. The CDR3 bases are TGTGCCAGCAGTACTCCGGGACAGGGGGCGGGAGGCTACACCTTC.

The V and J genes are TRBV2 and TRBJ1-4, with TRBD1 as a possible D gene (6 bases). With 6 bases removed from V and 5 bases from J, the gap between germline ends came to 16 bases. Germline loops: CDR1 SNHLY, CDR2 FYNNEI. The CDR3 sequence is 15 residues long. CDR3 coding DNA: TGTGCCAGCAGAGAGAGGACAGCCCCCAATGAAAAACTGTTTTTT. It specifies CASRERTAPNEKLFF.

The table lists this clonotype with many counts. The CDR3 protein is CSVDRGGLRAQYF. The CDR3 region has the DNA TGCAGCGTTGATCGGGGGGGCCTTCGGGCCCAGTACTTC. The rearrangement joins TRBV29-1 to TRBJ2-5, with 8 bases matching TRBD2. Germline V gene data show CDR1 as SQVTM and CDR2 as ANQGSEA. CDR3 length: 13 residues. After removal of 3 bases from V and 9 bases from J, the junction contained 9 bases not matched to a gene.

This clonotype was seen only a few times. This rearrangement joins TRBV3-1 to TRBJ1-6; D unresolved. CDR1 and CDR2 (germline): LGHDT, YNNKEL (reference sequence). With 1 base removed from V and 2 bases from J, the gap between germline ends came to 6 bases. The CDR3 length is 15 residues. The CDR3 spells CASSQGVAYNSPLHF. The CDR3 region has the DNA TGTGCCAGCAGCCAAGGGGTGGCCTATAATTCACCCCTCCACTTT.

Regarding this clonotype: Compared with germline, one end of the junction differs, possibly owing to a read error. CDR3 in DNA: TGCCGTGCTAGACCGGAGCGAGCGGGGGGGCGCGAGACCCAGTACTTC. Protein sequence: CRARPERAGGRETQYF. The chain couples TRBV20-1 to TRBJ2-5, with 10 positions matching TRBD2. Germline V lookup: CDR1 DFQATT, CDR2 SNEGSKA (reference sequence). This CDR3 is built from 16 residues.

About this clonotype: Being one base from a much bigger clone, this may be a read error. V and J are TRBV20-1 and TRBJ2-7; D might be TRBD2 (6 bases). The germline V gene encodes CDR1 DFQATT and CDR2 SNEGSKA (reference sequence). The CDR3 contains 15 residues. V lost 2 bases, J lost 1 base, and 15 bases lay in between. The CDR3 bases are TGCAGTGCTAGACCAGCGGGTGTGCGATCCTACGAGCAGTACTTC. Translation: CSARPAGVRSYEQYF.

At least ten counts were recorded for this clonotype. The CDR3 DNA sequence: TGCGCCAGCAGGGCTTGGGACACAGATACGCAGTATTTT. Protein product: CASRAWDTDTQYF. J is TRBJ2-3 and V is TRBV10-2; D remains unclear. Germline CDR1 reads WSHSY; CDR2 reads SAAADI. V was cut by 6 bases and J by 2 bases, with 9 bases left in between. This CDR3 has 13 amino acids.

This clonotype was seen ten or more times. V and J are TRBV6-2 or TRBV6-3 and TRBJ2-4; D could derive from TRBD1 or TRBD2 (5 bases each). The CDR3 is 19 residues long. Germline CDR1 is MNHEY and CDR2 is SVGEGT. The ends were cut back, 2 bases at V and 0 bases at J, with 20 bases in the middle. The CDR3 region is CASSYRASLGVVAKNIQYF. CDR3 in DNA: TGTGCCAGCAGTTACCGGGCATCTCTGGGGGTCGTAGCCAAAAACATTCAGTACTTC.

This clonotype was seen only once. The CDR3 spells CSAREGASSYEQYF. CDR3 nucleotide sequence: TGCAGTGCTAGGGAGGGGGCCAGCTCCTACGAGCAGTACTTC. J is TRBJ2-7 and V is TRBV20-1, with a tentative D call TRBD1 (7 bases). From germline, CDR1 is DFQATT and CDR2 SNEGSKA (reference sequence). This CDR3 region has 14 residues. The V gene lost 3 bases and the J gene lost 0 bases, with 12 bases spanning the gap.

This clonotype has ten or more counts. This sequence joins TRBV12-3 or TRBV12-4 and TRBJ1-1, with 7 nucleotides matching TRBD1. The CDR3 is made up of 12 amino acids. V dropped 9 bases and J dropped 7; count of bases not matched to a gene: 8. The CDR3 DNA is TGTGCCAGTAACAGGGGACGGGGTGAAGCTTTCTTT. As protein: CASNRGRGEAFF.

With respect to this clonotype: Lacking the conserved final phenylalanine or tryptophan, this CDR3 likely reflects a read error. The chain is built from TRBV7-2 and TRBJ1-5; D not certain. Trimming cost V 2 bases and J 4 bases, with 3 bases left between them. The CDR3 sequence is 12 residues long. The germline V gene encodes CDR1 SGHTA and CDR2 FQGNSA. The chain's CDR3 is CASSLSNQPQHL. CDR3 DNA: TGTGCCAGCAGCTTATCGAATCAGCCCCAGCATTTG.

Details on this clonotype: Sequence at one end of the junction differs from germline and may be a read error. The chain couples TRBV6-2 or TRBV6-3 to TRBJ2-2, with 8 bases that match TRBD2. Per germline, CDR1 MNHEY and CDR2 SVGEGT. This CDR3 contains 16 residues. CDR3 DNA sequence: TGTACCAGCAGTTACTCCGGGAGGGGGAACACCGGGGAGCTGTTTTTT. Protein sequence: CTSSYSGRGNTGELFF.

The V call is TRBV27, the J call TRBJ2-4; 7 nucleotides line up with TRBD2. The last part of the DNA fits TRBJ2-7 better; the J call may be wrong. The germline CDR1 and CDR2 sequences are MNHEY and SMNVEV (reference sequence). There are 12 residues in the CDR3. This CDR3 reads CASIARGDEQYF. As DNA, the CDR3 is TGTGCCAGCATCGCTCGGGGGGACGAGCAGTACTTC.

Points on this clonotype: A much more abundant neighbour one base away suggests this may be a read error. CDR3 loop: CASNSLNQPQHF. The DNA of the CDR3 is TGTGCCAGCAACTCCCTTAATCAGCCCCAGCATTTT. V usage is TRBV7-2 and J usage is TRBJ1-5; the D is unclear. Trimming cost V 7 bases and J 4 bases, with 8 bases left between them. The CDR3 sequence is 12 residues long. Germline CDR1 SGHTA, CDR2 FQGNSA.

This clonotype was picked up a small number of times. The rearrangement uses TRBV6-1 and TRBJ2-3; 9 bases map to TRBD1. This CDR3 spans 15 amino acids. Germline V gene lookup returns CDR1 MNHNS and CDR2 SASEGT. The V gene end was trimmed by 3 bases and the J gene end by 5 bases; junction bases not matched to a gene: 6. DNA for the CDR3: TGTGCCAGCAGTGAGACAGGGGGGGGTTTAGATACGCAGTATTTT. It encodes CASSETGGGLDTQYF.

Remarks on this clonotype: One end of the junction does not line up with germline, which may come from a read error. The chain employs TRBV5-1 and TRBJ1-5, with D hard to call. The length of the CDR3 is 15 residues. Germline CDR1 is SGHRS and CDR2 is YFSETQ. CDR3 sequence: CVSSPFSMREQPQHF. Here the CDR3 DNA reads TGCGTCAGCAGTCCCTTCTCGATGCGGGAACAGCCCCAGCATTTT. The full variable domain, rest sourced from reference TRBV5-1 and TRBJ1-5, is KAGVTQTPRYLIKTRGQQVTLSCSPISGHRSVSWYQQTPGQGLQFLFEYFSETQRNKGNFPGRFSGRQFSNSRSEMNVSTLELGDSALYLCVSSPFSMREQPQHFGDGTRLSIL.

This clonotype appeared many times. V is TRBV10-3 and J is TRBJ2-1, with 7 bases fitting TRBD2. Germline V gene sequence: CDR1 ENHRY, CDR2 SYGVKD. Trimming cost V 6 bases and J 5 bases; bases outside gene matches: 4. This CDR3 has 13 amino acids. The CDR3 spells CAIRFGRNNEQFF. The CDR3 DNA reads as TGTGCCATCAGATTCGGGAGGAACAATGAGCAGTTCTTC.

This clonotype was seen only a few times. Possible read error: a much larger clone is one base away. The chain combines TRBV9 with TRBJ1-2; D is undetermined. CDR1 is SGDLS and CDR2 is YYNGEE in the germline V gene. The CDR3 length is 16 residues. Trimming left V 0 bases short and J 7 bases short, with 19 bases between. The CDR3 sequence is CASSVEGSEYDAGYTF. The CDR3 nucleotides are TGTGCCAGCAGCGTAGAAGGTTCGGAATATGATGCTGGCTACACCTTC.

The chain joins TRBV6-2 or TRBV6-3 to TRBJ1-6; 8 bases align to TRBD1. The CDR3 is 15 residues long. Germline lookup yields CDR1 MNHEY and CDR2 SVGEGT. With 4 bases clipped from V and 7 bases from J, the junction kept 6 bases outside the gene matches. The CDR3 spells CASSLTGASNSPLHF. CDR3 bases: TGTGCCAGCAGTTTGACAGGGGCGAGCAATTCACCCCTCCACTTT.

This clonotype was picked up a small number of times. The chain carries TRBV20-1 and TRBJ2-2; D remains ambiguous. Looked up from germline, CDR1 is DFQATT and CDR2 is SNEGSKA (reference sequence). The germline V and J ends were trimmed by 5 bases and 0 bases, with 10 bases remaining between them. The CDR3 runs to 14 residues. The CDR3 sequence: CSALGQANTGELFF. The CDR3, as DNA: TGCAGTGCTTTAGGGCAGGCGAACACCGGGGAGCTGTTTTTT.

This chain uses TRBV2 with TRBJ1-2; the match to TRBD1 covers 7 bases. CDR1 is SNHLY, CDR2 FYNNEI, per germline. The CDR3 is made up of 15 amino acids. V lost 1 base and J lost 4; bases outside the gene matches: 6. The chain's CDR3 is CASSEVSGGGYGYTF. In DNA, the CDR3 is TGTGCCAGCAGTGAAGTGTCAGGGGGAGGCTATGGCTACACCTTC. Full variable domain (rest looked up from reference TRBV2 and TRBJ1-2): EPEVTQTPSHQVTQMGQEVILRCVPISNHLYFYWYRQILGQKVEFLVSFYNNEISEKSEIFDDQFSVERPDGSNFTLKIRSTKLEDSAMYFCASSEVSGGGYGYTFGSGTRLTVV.

A remark on this clonotype: A much bigger clone sits one base away, suggesting this may be a read error. The V call is TRBV24-1, the J call TRBJ2-2; 8 positions match TRBD1. The CDR3 covers 14 residues. Germline V gives CDR1 KGHDR, CDR2 SFDVKD. With V trimmed by 7 bases and J by 0 bases, 0 bases remained unmatched. The chain's CDR3 is CATRGQANTGELFF. The DNA for the CDR3 is TGTGCCACCAGGGGACAGGCGAACACCGGGGAGCTGTTTTTT.

This clonotype was recorded at least ten times. The chain recombines TRBV5-1 with TRBJ1-6, with 10 bases identical to TRBD1. Germline-derived CDR1 and CDR2 are SGHRS and YFSETQ. With 1 base clipped from V and 7 bases from J, the junction kept 5 bases outside the gene matches. The CDR3 is 16 amino acids. The CDR3 here is CASSLKGQGTNSPLHF. The CDR3 bases are TGCGCCAGCAGCTTGAAGGGACAGGGGACGAATTCACCCCTCCACTTT.